This entry concerns a single T cell receptor beta chain. Its antigen is not identified. Using the 5' RACE reads, TCRdb records one entry per CDR3 protein without DNA. Its table records approximately 440,000 distinct CDR3 sequences. The entry originates in a study of T cells expressing NK-cell markers. Study as a whole: Sequencing of TCR beta repertoires drew on sorted CD3+CD56+NKG2C+, CD3+CD56+NKG2C- and CD3+CD56-NKG2C+ T cells.

Overall study results and limits: The CD3+CD56-NKG2C+ fraction was also led by these clonotypes in a few donors.

The length of the CDR3 is 12 residues. From germline, CDR1 is SGHRS and CDR2 YFSETQ. The sequence was obtained from a woman in her forties or fifties in good health. The specimen sequenced was blood T cells: a sorted CD56 or NKG2C T cell subset, CD4+ or CD8+ T cells, or bulk PBMC T cells (not recorded which). The rearrangement links TRBV5-1 to TRBJ2-2; the TCRdb call, TRBD1, lacks DNA for checking. This chain's CDR3 is CASSPQGGELFF. The full variable domain, in which reference TRBV5-1 and TRBJ2-2 provide the parts outside the CDR3, is KAGVTQTPRYLIKTRGQQVTLSCSPISGHRSVSWYQQTPGQGLQFLFEYFSETQRNKGNFPGRFSGRQFSNSRSEMNVSTLELGDSALYLCASSPQGGELFFGEGSRLTVL.